In this sample, the clone carrying this T cell receptor (beta chain) turned up a few times. The sample belongs to a study of T-cell memory formation after mild COVID-19. MiXCR was run by TCRdb on the 5' RACE reads, yielding one entry per CDR3 protein. The sample holds more than 120,000 distinct CDR3 sequences, roughly 19% seen once. Trimming stripped 4 bases from V and 2 bases from J, with 9 bases between. Per the germline V gene, CDR1 is LGHDT and CDR2 is YNNKEL (reference sequence). The CDR3 contains 13 residues. This TCR came from an adult woman who had mild COVID-19 (a few samples of this study predate the infection). Cell type and time point are not known. The specimen sequenced was PBMCs or a T cell subset sorted from them (not recorded which). This chain joins TRBV3-1 and TRBJ2-7; D gene unclear. Here the CDR3 DNA reads TGTGCCAGCAGCCGTACCCTTACCTACGAGCAGTACTTC. Residues: CASSRTLTYEQYF.